These 26 T cell receptor beta chains originate from one sample sequenced in a study of T cells expressing NK-cell markers. No DNA is given; TCRdb re-called the 5' RACE reads and lists each CDR3 protein once. Here the sample table reports approximately 150,000 distinct CDR3 sequences. The sequenced sample was blood T cells: a sorted CD56 or NKG2C T cell subset, CD4+ or CD8+ T cells, or bulk PBMC T cells (not recorded which). These TCRs come from a man aged 18 to 35 in good health.

This chain connects TRBV7-2 to TRBJ2-3; TCRdb's assignment of TRBD2 cannot be checked, as there is no DNA. This CDR3 contains 16 residues. Per germline, CDR1 SGHTA and CDR2 FQGNSA. CDR3 sequence: CASSFQVGGSTDTQYF.

The chain carries TRBV5-5 and TRBJ2-3. The CDR3 runs 16 residues. Looked up from germline, CDR1 is SGHKS and CDR2 is YYEKEE (reference sequence). CDR3 loop: CASSLGQTDRTDTQYF.

The rearrangement uses TRBV9 and TRBJ2-1; absent DNA, TCRdb's TRBD1 call cannot be checked. Germline V CDR1 and CDR2: SGDLS, YYNGEE. The CDR3 is 15 amino acids. CDR3 residues: CASSHEGLAYNEQFF.

The rearrangement links TRBV12-3 or TRBV12-4 to TRBJ2-5; there is no DNA to check the TCRdb D call of TRBD2. CDR3 length equals 17 residues. The CDR3 spells CASSHLSLRAPKETQYF.

This chain uses TRBV27 with TRBJ1-5. CDR3 length: 15 amino acids. CDR1 and CDR2 (germline): MNHEY, SMNVEV (reference sequence). Here the CDR3 reads CASSLGKLSNQPQHF.

The chain has TRBV7-9 and TRBJ2-7; TCRdb outputs TRBD2, but without DNA this stays unchecked. The CDR3 contains 15 residues. The germline gives CDR1 SEHNR, CDR2 FQNEAQ (reference sequence). The CDR3 region is CASSLVGTALKEQYF.

This chain uses TRBV12-3 or TRBV12-4 with TRBJ1-6; checking the TCRdb D call of TRBD1 is not possible without DNA. This CDR3 contains 13 residues. CDR3 region: CASSFEGNSPLHF.

V usage is TRBV6-1 and J usage is TRBJ2-6; TCRdb returns TRBD1, unconfirmable since there is no DNA. CDR1 and CDR2 (germline): MNHNS, SASEGT. The length of the CDR3 is 16 residues. The CDR3 sequence is CASAPGPPRGANVLTF.

The rearrangement links TRBV7-2 to TRBJ2-3; TCRdb's D gene call, TRBD1, goes unchecked for lack of DNA. The CDR3 totals 15 residues. Germline-derived CDR1 and CDR2 are SGHTA and FQGNSA. The CDR3 sequence is CASSVMGPKGDTQYF.

The chain is built from TRBV12-3 or TRBV12-4 and TRBJ2-7; lacking DNA, the TRBD2 call made by TCRdb goes unchecked. The CDR3 extends over 14 amino acids. CDR3 protein: CASSLTLQAYEQYF.

The chain combines TRBV29-1 with TRBJ2-1. In germline, CDR1 is SQVTM, CDR2 ANQGSEA. The CDR3 length is 13 residues. The CDR3 here is CSGAGGTYNEQFF.

The rearrangement joins TRBV7-8 to TRBJ2-3. Germline CDR1 reads SGHVS; CDR2 reads FQNEAQ. CDR3 size: 15 residues. The CDR3 sequence: CASSLGGGYTDTQYF.

The rearrangement links TRBV6-6 to TRBJ2-5. Germline V gene sequence: CDR1 MNHNY, CDR2 SVGAGI (reference sequence). The CDR3 totals 11 residues. CDR3 amino acids: CAVKGGETQYF.

This rearrangement joins TRBV12-3 or TRBV12-4 to TRBJ2-1; TCRdb calls TRBD2, which cannot be checked without DNA. The CDR3 sequence is 12 residues long. The CDR3 loop reads CASSLSGTSEFF.

The rearrangement joins TRBV13 to TRBJ2-5; the TCRdb D gene call, TRBD1, has no DNA to confirm it. The CDR3 has 14 amino acids. Germline CDR1 reads PRHDT; CDR2 reads FYEKMQ (reference sequence). CDR3 sequence: CASSSPGAQETQYF.

The rearrangement uses TRBV20-1 and TRBJ2-1; TCRdb gives TRBD1 as the D gene, but with no DNA this cannot be confirmed. The germline V gene encodes CDR1 DFQATT and CDR2 SNEGSKA (reference sequence). There are 11 residues in the CDR3. The CDR3: CSARLGGEQFF.

This chain links TRBV25-1 with TRBJ2-7; TCRdb designates TRBD2, a call that cannot be tested without DNA. Germline V gene data show CDR1 as MGHDK and CDR2 as SYGVNS. CDR3 length: 13 amino acids. CDR3 loop: CASSASGFYEQYF.

The gene calls are TRBV27 and TRBJ2-1. CDR1 and CDR2 (germline): MNHEY, SMNVEV (reference sequence). The CDR3 extends over 13 amino acids. The CDR3 here is CASSLFPSAEQFF.

CDR3 in amino acids: CASSRAGTGTSVGQPQHF. V gene TRBV27 combines with J gene TRBJ1-5; TCRdb reports TRBD1, a call that lacks DNA to check it against. The CDR3 is made up of 18 amino acids. CDR1 and CDR2 from the germline V gene are MNHEY and SMNVEV (reference sequence).

V gene TRBV4-3 combines with J gene TRBJ2-3; absent DNA, TCRdb's TRBD1 call cannot be checked. CDR3 length: 16 amino acids. Per germline, CDR1 LGHNA and CDR2 YSLEER. The CDR3 here is CASSQDRTGPTDTQYF.

The chain links TRBV11-2 to TRBJ2-5. Germline loops: CDR1 SGHAT, CDR2 FQNNGV. The CDR3 has 15 amino acids. CDR3 protein: CASSLGVSEQETQYF.

The V and J genes are TRBV5-1 and TRBJ2-1; TCRdb lists TRBD1, though no DNA is available to test this call. This CDR3 is built from 16 residues. CDR1 is SGHRS, CDR2 YFSETQ, per germline. This CDR3 is CASSWTGGPLYNEQFF.

This chain links TRBV14 with TRBJ2-1; without DNA, the TCRdb call of TRBD2 cannot be checked. The CDR3 sequence is 16 residues long. The germline gives CDR1 SGHDN, CDR2 FVKESK. The CDR3 loop reads CASSESYGTADNEQFF. The full variable domain, with the rest looked up from reference TRBV14 and TRBJ2-1, is EAGVTQFPSHSVIEKGQTVTLRCDPISGHDNLYWYRRVMGKEIKFLLHFVKESKQDESGMPNNRFLAERTGGTYSTLKVQPAELEDSGVYFCASSESYGTADNEQFFGPGTRLTVL.

The chain couples TRBV7-2 to TRBJ1-3; TCRdb lists TRBD1, though no DNA is available to test this call. Germline values: CDR1 SGHTA, CDR2 FQGNSA. CDR3 length: 16 amino acids. CDR3 region: CASSLIMGQGGNTIYF.

The rearrangement uses TRBV7-2 and TRBJ2-7; TCRdb's D call, TRBD1, is unchecked because there is no DNA. CDR1 is SGHTA, CDR2 FQGNSA, per germline. CDR3 length: 15 residues. The CDR3 sequence: CASSPTGAATYEQYF.

The chain uses TRBV7-9 and TRBJ2-2; the TRBD1 assignment by TCRdb is unverifiable without DNA. The CDR3 loop spans 15 amino acids. CDR1 and CDR2 from the germline V gene are SEHNR and FQNEAQ (reference sequence). The CDR3 spells CASRGGTANTGELFF.